Following are 4 T cell receptor beta chains from one sample sequenced in a study of T cells in Graves' hyperthyroidism and ophthalmopathy. The source material, RNA transcripts, was used to amplify TCR beta CDR3 regions. Carried out on the TCR CDR3, a first-round RT-PCR used the HTBI primer set. Each CDR3 protein is one row after TCRdb ran MiXCR on the multiplex PCR reads. The data hold under 400,000 distinct CDR3 sequences, with roughly 15% observed a single time. Sequenced material: blood. The receptors shown here come from a woman aged 60-75 years with Graves' ophthalmopathy.

This clonotype was seen ten or more times. This rearrangement joins TRBV5-8 to TRBJ1-1; TRBD1 might be the D (6 bases). With 1 base removed from V and 6 bases from J, the gap between germline ends came to 16 bases. Germline loops: CDR1 SGHTS, CDR2 YDEGEE. CDR3 length: 15 residues. This chain's CDR3 is CASSLYSGEFAEAFF. The CDR3 DNA follows: TGTGCCAGCAGCTTGTACTCAGGGGAATTCGCTGAAGCTTTCTTT.

This clonotype was recorded many times. The chain is built from TRBV10-3 and TRBJ2-5; 8 bases are a match to TRBD2. After removal of 10 bases from V and 4 bases from J, the junction contained 8 bases not matched to a gene. CDR3 length: 13 residues. CDR1 is ENHRY, CDR2 SYGVKD, per germline. In nucleotides, the CDR3 is TGTGCCACTGCGGGGGGAGGGGGAGAGACCCAGTACTTC. It specifies CATAGGGGETQYF.

V gene TRBV12-3 or TRBV12-4 combines with J gene TRBJ1-1, with TRBD1 matching over 8 bases. V was clipped by 6 bases and J by 0 bases; unmatched bases: 9. The CDR3 is 16 residues long. As DNA, the CDR3 is TGTGCCAGCAGCGCCCGGACAGGGACGATGAACACTGAAGCTTTCTTT. This encodes CASSARTGTMNTEAFF.

This clonotype was seen a handful of times. The chain has TRBV29-1 and TRBJ2-7; 10 nucleotides agree with TRBD2. Germline CDR1 SQVTM, CDR2 ANQGSEA. The ends lost 4 bases at V and 0 bases at J; junction bases unmatched: 3. The CDR3 contains 14 residues. CDR3 coding DNA: TGCAGCGTTGGGGCTAGCGGGAGCTCCTACGAGCAGTACTTC. Protein sequence: CSVGASGSSYEQYF.